This is a list of T cell receptor beta chains from one sample in a study of cytomegalovirus exposure and HLA in healthy donors. Clones were sequenced by immunoSEQ multiplex PCR, and TCRdb holds only the in-frame ones, with some missing. Among around 60,000 clones listed, over 60% were seen once. Sequencing input: PBMCs. Source of these receptors: a man over 45 in good health and CMV-seropositive. The CDR3 runs from the conserved cysteine through the conserved F or W. The D gene is left open where the match is weak. Where a row states a size, it is once, few, many or the class of an expanded clone; other rows omit it.

d_call	v_call	j_call	clone_size	cdr3_nt	cdr3_aa
-	TRBV29-1	TRBJ1-2	-	TGCAGCGTTAGAACGGGGGTAAACTATGGCTACACCTTC	CSVRTGVNYGYTF
TRBD2	TRBV9	TRBJ2-7	-	TGTGCCAGCAGCCCCGCTAGCGGGGGTCCCTACGAGCAGTACTTC	CASSPASGGPYEQYF
TRBD1	TRBV4-1	TRBJ2-4	-	TGCGCCAGCAGCCAACTCAACAGGGGTGCCAAAAACATTCAGTACTTC	CASSQLNRGAKNIQYF
-	TRBV5-8	TRBJ1-2	-	TGTGCCAGCAGCTTACGGGGCGGCGGGGACTATGGCTACACCTTC	CASSLRGGGDYGYTF
TRBD1	TRBV19	TRBJ1-5	-	TGTGCCAGTAGCCCCGTGGGACAGGGGGCTCAGCCCCAGCATTTT	CASSPVGQGAQPQHF
-	TRBV30	TRBJ2-7	few	TGTGCCTGGAGTGGGGGGACAAACGAGCAGTACTTC	CAWSGGTNEQYF
-	TRBV23-1	TRBJ2-7	once	TGCGCCAGCAGTCCCACCTCCCCGTGGGGGCGCTCCTACGAGCAGTACTTC	CASSPTSPWGRSYEQYF
-	TRBV6-6	TRBJ1-2	-	TGTGCCAGTCAAACACCGCCGAATGGCTACACCTTC	CASQTPPNGYTF
TRBD2	TRBV4-3	TRBJ2-7	-	TGCGCCAGCAGCCAAGTTGCTAGCGGGGGCCAAGAGTACTTC	CASSQVASGGQEYF
-	TRBV9	TRBJ1-1	once	TGTGCCAGCAGCGCCGCTGGGACTGCGAACACTGAAGCTTTCTTT	CASSAAGTANTEAFF
-	TRBV11-1	TRBJ2-7	-	TGTGCCAGCAGCGACACAGGCGGGACAGCCTCCTACGAGCAGTACTTC	CASSDTGGTASYEQYF
-	TRBV4-3	TRBJ1-1	-	TGCGCCAGCAGCCAAGAACAGATAATTGGGACTGAAGCTTTCTTT	CASSQEQIIGTEAFF
TRBD1	TRBV6-1	TRBJ1-5	-	TGTGCCAGCAGGGACAGGCCAAATCAGCCCCAGCATTTT	CASRDRPNQPQHF
-	TRBV19	TRBJ1-1	-	TGTGCCAGTAGTAGGGGGGTCGGGGGCACTGAAGCTTTCTTT	CASSRGVGGTEAFF
TRBD2	TRBV7-3	TRBJ2-3	-	TGTGCCAGCAGCTTAAATCCAGCGGGGCGAACAGATACGCAGTATTTT	CASSLNPAGRTDTQYF
TRBD1	TRBV18	TRBJ1-1	-	TGTGCCAGCTCACCCCGGACAGGGGAGGGGACTGAAGCTTTCTTT	CASSPRTGEGTEAFF
-	TRBV28	TRBJ2-7	-	TGTGCCAGCAGTAATCTTATCGGGATACGCTACGAGCAGTACTTC	CASSNLIGIRYEQYF
-	TRBV6-5	TRBJ2-3	few	TGTGCCAGCAGCTTCCAGCGGGGCACAGATACGCAGTATTTT	CASSFQRGTDTQYF
TRBD2	TRBV9	TRBJ2-3	-	TGTGCCAGCAGCTCACGGGGGGGCGTAGATACGCAGTATTTT	CASSSRGGVDTQYF
-	TRBV29-1	TRBJ2-3	-	TGCAGCGTTGAGGAGAGTTGGGGCACAGATACGCAGTATTTT	CSVEESWGTDTQYF
TRBD2	TRBV5-4	TRBJ2-3	-	TGTGCCAGCAGCGACAGGACTAGCTATGCAGATACGCAGTATTTT	CASSDRTSYADTQYF
TRBD1	TRBV29-1	TRBJ2-7	-	TGCAGCGTTGAAGATGCTCCGGGACAGGGGGCACAATACGAGCAGTACTTC	CSVEDAPGQGAQYEQYF
-	TRBV18	TRBJ1-4	-	TGTGCCAGCTTTGGACAGTCTAATGAAAAACTGTTTTTT	CASFGQSNEKLFF
-	TRBV27	TRBJ1-2	few	TGTGCCAGCAGTTTTTCAGGTTTATCTTCTGGCTTCACCTTC	CASSFSGLSSGFTF
TRBD1	TRBV27	TRBJ1-2	-	TGTGCCAGCAGCTTTAGACAGGGAAATGGCTACACCTTC	CASSFRQGNGYTF
TRBD1	TRBV30	TRBJ1-5	-	TGTGCCTGGAGTGGGGACAGGATTAATCAGCCCCAGCATTTT	CAWSGDRINQPQHF
TRBD2	TRBV5-1	TRBJ2-5	-	TGCGCCAGCAGCGCCCTGCGGGGGTCAGAAGAGACCCAGTACTTC	CASSALRGSEETQYF
-	TRBV5-4	TRBJ1-1	-	TGTGCCAGCTCTAGTTGGACTGAAGCTTTCTTT	CASSSWTEAFF
TRBD1	TRBV7-9	TRBJ2-7	-	TGTGCCAGCAGCCCAGGACAGGGGGCTAGTCCGCAAGAGCAGTACTTC	CASSPGQGASPQEQYF
TRBD1	TRBV6-1	TRBJ1-2	-	TGTGCCAGCAGTGAACTCTGGACAGGGGACTATGGCTACACCTTC	CASSELWTGDYGYTF
-	TRBV5-6	TRBJ1-5	-	TGTGCCAGCAGCTTGGAAGGAGGGGCGACAAATCAGCCCCAGCATTTT	CASSLEGGATNQPQHF
TRBD1	TRBV10-3	TRBJ1-5	-	TGTGCCATCAGTGCCGCGGGACAGGGCAATCAGCCCCAGCATTTT	CAISAAGQGNQPQHF
TRBD1	TRBV28	TRBJ1-1	-	TGTGCCAGCAGCCCGACAGGGATCAACACTGAAGCTTTCTTT	CASSPTGINTEAFF
-	TRBV27	TRBJ2-7	-	TGTGCCAGCAGTCCCGACAGGCCTCCCTACGAGCAGTACTTC	CASSPDRPPYEQYF
-	TRBV6-5	TRBJ2-6	-	TGTGCCAGCAGTCGCTACTCTGGGGCCAACGTCCTGACTTTC	CASSRYSGANVLTF
-	TRBV4-2	TRBJ2-3	once	TGTGCCAGCAGCCAAGAGGCAGGGGCAGGTCAGCCCCAGTATTTT	CASSQEAGAGQPQYF
-	TRBV30	TRBJ2-1	-	TGTGCCTGGGACTTATTGGATGAGCAGTTCTTC	CAWDLLDEQFF
TRBD1	TRBV25-1	TRBJ2-7	once	TGTGCCAGCAGTGAGGGCCCCGGGACAGGGCTCTACGAGCAGTACTTC	CASSEGPGTGLYEQYF
-	TRBV25-1	TRBJ1-1	-	TGTGCCAGCAGTGATGAACAGGGAAACAATCCTGAAGCTTTCTTT	CASSDEQGNNPEAFF
-	TRBV30	TRBJ2-1	-	TGTGCCTTCCGTCTAGTCAATGAGCAGTTCTTC	CAFRLVNEQFF
-	TRBV27	TRBJ2-7	-	TGTGCCAGCAGCTCTCTCCGTGACACTCCCGCCTACGAGCAGTACTTC	CASSSLRDTPAYEQYF
-	TRBV27	TRBJ1-2	-	TGTGCCAGCAGTTTATCGGCAGGGAACTATGGCTACACCTTC	CASSLSAGNYGYTF
TRBD1	TRBV9	TRBJ1-2	-	TGTGCCAGCAGCGTAGGCCCCGGGACAGGGTCCGATGGCTACACCTTC	CASSVGPGTGSDGYTF
TRBD2	TRBV5-1	TRBJ2-6	once	TGCGCCAGCAGCTCCGGACTAGCGGGGGGCTCTGGGGCCAACGTCCTGACTTTC	CASSSGLAGGSGANVLTF
TRBD1	TRBV11-3	TRBJ1-1	-	TGTGCCAGCAGCTTAACAGGGGGCACTGAAGCTTTCTTT	CASSLTGGTEAFF
-	TRBV19	TRBJ2-7	-	TGTGCCAGTAGTATAGGGCAGGGCTACGAGCAGTACTTC	CASSIGQGYEQYF
TRBD1	TRBV9	TRBJ1-1	-	TGTGCCAGCAGCTTCACCGGGACAGGTAATGCTGAAGCTTTCTTT	CASSFTGTGNAEAFF
TRBD2	TRBV5-1	TRBJ2-7	-	TGCGCCAGCAGCTTAAGCGGGGGACGAGCCTACGAGCAGTACTTC	CASSLSGGRAYEQYF